The rows below give T cell receptor beta chains drawn from one sample of a study of graft-versus-host responses after intestinal transplantation. Measured with immunoSEQ multiplex PCR; TCRdb has only the in-frame clones, and not every one. Found here are 25,000 to 30,000 clones, 70% to 90% of them singletons; the top ten hold 11%. The sequencing here drew on PBMCs, taken roughly 68 weeks after intestinal transplantation. All receptors come from a human patient who received an intestinal transplant, so some T cells may come from the graft donor. CDR3s include the opening cysteine and the closing phenylalanine or tryptophan. A D gene is named only where the DNA matches it firmly. Clone sizes are given selectively: once, few, many, or a class where the clone is expanded.

clone_size: once
v_call: TRBV6-5
j_call: TRBJ2-7
d_call: NA
cdr3_aa: CASSNGPSYEQYF
cdr3_nt: TGTGCCAGCAGTAACGGGCCATCCTACGAGCAGTACTTC

clone_size: NA
v_call: TRBV2
j_call: TRBJ2-3
d_call: NA
cdr3_aa: CAGCKLGGDTQYF
cdr3_nt: TGTGCCGGATGCAAATTGGGCGGGGATACGCAGTATTTT

clone_size: NA
v_call: TRBV30
j_call: TRBJ1-4
d_call: NA
cdr3_aa: CAWSEYGSGKLFF
cdr3_nt: TGTGCCTGGAGCGAGTACGGGTCAGGAAAACTGTTTTTT

clone_size: NA
v_call: TRBV30
j_call: TRBJ1-5
d_call: NA
cdr3_aa: CAWRSTVRNQPQHF
cdr3_nt: TGTGCCTGGAGATCGACAGTACGCAATCAGCCCCAGCATTTT

clone_size: once
v_call: TRBV19
j_call: TRBJ2-7
d_call: TRBD2
cdr3_aa: CASSIASGSDYEQYF
cdr3_nt: TGTGCCAGTAGTATAGCAAGCGGGAGTGACTACGAGCAGTACTTC

clone_size: NA
v_call: TRBV6-1
j_call: TRBJ1-1
d_call: NA
cdr3_aa: CASIRVGTEAFF
cdr3_nt: TGTGCCAGCATCAGGGTTGGCACTGAAGCTTTCTTT

clone_size: NA
v_call: TRBV19
j_call: TRBJ1-4
d_call: NA
cdr3_aa: CASTSSTNEKLFF
cdr3_nt: TGTGCCAGTACCAGCTCAACTAATGAAAAACTGTTTTTT

clone_size: NA
v_call: TRBV16
j_call: TRBJ2-1
d_call: TRBD1
cdr3_aa: CASSQIGQGPYNEQFF
cdr3_nt: TGTGCCAGCAGCCAAATCGGACAGGGTCCCTACAATGAGCAGTTCTTC

clone_size: NA
v_call: TRBV29-1
j_call: TRBJ1-4
d_call: NA
cdr3_aa: CSVEAGPDEKLFF
cdr3_nt: TGCAGCGTTGAGGCAGGTCCGGATGAAAAACTGTTTTTT

clone_size: NA
v_call: TRBV7-9
j_call: TRBJ2-3
d_call: TRBD2
cdr3_aa: CASSRILAGVADTQYF
cdr3_nt: TGTGCCAGCAGCCGTATACTAGCGGGAGTAGCAGATACGCAGTATTTT

clone_size: NA
v_call: TRBV5-1
j_call: TRBJ2-5
d_call: NA
cdr3_aa: CASSLLRAPETQYF
cdr3_nt: TGCGCCAGCAGCTTGTTGAGGGCTCCAGAGACCCAGTACTTC

clone_size: NA
v_call: TRBV4-3
j_call: TRBJ2-3
d_call: NA
cdr3_aa: CASSQGVRRHTDTQYF
cdr3_nt: TGCGCCAGCAGCCAAGGAGTAAGGCGCCACACAGATACGCAGTATTTT

clone_size: NA
v_call: TRBV5-1
j_call: TRBJ2-5
d_call: TRBD1
cdr3_aa: CASSWDREETQYF
cdr3_nt: TGCGCCAGCAGCTGGGACAGGGAGGAGACCCAGTACTTC

clone_size: NA
v_call: TRBV4-3
j_call: TRBJ1-6
d_call: NA
cdr3_aa: CASSQVDGLRDSPLHF
cdr3_nt: TGCGCCAGCAGCCAAGTGGACGGCCTTCGGGATTCACCCCTCCACTTT

clone_size: NA
v_call: TRBV19
j_call: TRBJ1-5
d_call: NA
cdr3_aa: CASSEKDSNQPQHF
cdr3_nt: TGTGCCAGTAGTGAGAAGGACAGTAATCAGCCCCAGCATTTT

clone_size: few
v_call: TRBV11-2
j_call: TRBJ2-7
d_call: NA
cdr3_aa: CASSTGTSGEQYF
cdr3_nt: TGTGCCAGCAGCACCGGGACCTCTGGCGAGCAGTACTTC

clone_size: NA
v_call: TRBV18
j_call: TRBJ1-2
d_call: NA
cdr3_aa: CASSPPTQGEYGYTF
cdr3_nt: TGTGCCAGCTCACCACCAACCCAGGGAGAATATGGCTACACCTTC

clone_size: NA
v_call: TRBV7-2
j_call: TRBJ2-7
d_call: NA
cdr3_aa: CASSLWVGYEQYF
cdr3_nt: TGTGCCAGCAGCTTATGGGTAGGGTACGAGCAGTACTTC

clone_size: NA
v_call: TRBV7-6
j_call: TRBJ2-1
d_call: TRBD2
cdr3_aa: CASSVIPGLDKNEQFF
cdr3_nt: TGTGCCAGCAGCGTTATTCCGGGACTAGATAAGAATGAGCAGTTCTTC

clone_size: NA
v_call: TRBV10-3
j_call: TRBJ1-1
d_call: NA
cdr3_aa: CATDRRRREFVITEAFF
cdr3_nt: TGTGCCACGGACCGACGTAGGAGGGAATTCGTGATCACTGAAGCTTTCTTT

clone_size: NA
v_call: TRBV7-8
j_call: TRBJ1-5
d_call: NA
cdr3_aa: CASSLVNQPQHF
cdr3_nt: TGTGCCAGCAGCTTGGTTAATCAGCCCCAGCATTTT

clone_size: NA
v_call: TRBV4-3
j_call: TRBJ2-2
d_call: NA
cdr3_aa: CASSQADFTGELFF
cdr3_nt: TGCGCCAGCAGCCAAGCGGATTTCACCGGGGAGCTGTTTTTT

clone_size: NA
v_call: TRBV20-1
j_call: TRBJ1-4
d_call: NA
cdr3_aa: CSAVGNEKLFF
cdr3_nt: TGCAGTGCCGTCGGTAATGAAAAACTGTTTTTT

clone_size: NA
v_call: TRBV11-2
j_call: TRBJ1-1
d_call: TRBD1
cdr3_aa: CASSLATGGYTEAFF
cdr3_nt: TGTGCCAGCAGCTTGGCTACAGGGGGCTACACTGAAGCTTTCTTT

clone_size: NA
v_call: TRBV19
j_call: TRBJ2-1
d_call: TRBD2
cdr3_aa: CASTPSGGRSYNEQFF
cdr3_nt: TGTGCCAGTACTCCTAGCGGGGGGCGATCCTACAATGAGCAGTTCTTC

clone_size: NA
v_call: TRBV5-1
j_call: TRBJ2-2
d_call: NA
cdr3_aa: CASSLTGISPTGELFF
cdr3_nt: TGCGCCAGCAGCTTAACAGGGATCTCTCCCACCGGGGAGCTGTTTTTT

clone_size: NA
v_call: TRBV14
j_call: TRBJ2-5
d_call: NA
cdr3_aa: CASSQEFGIGGTQYF
cdr3_nt: TGTGCCAGCAGCCAAGAATTCGGGATAGGGGGGACCCAGTACTTC

clone_size: NA
v_call: TRBV4-1
j_call: TRBJ2-7
d_call: NA
cdr3_aa: CASSHRDQGSYEQYF
cdr3_nt: TGCGCCAGCAGCCACCGCGATCAGGGTTCCTACGAGCAGTACTTC

clone_size: NA
v_call: TRBV7-2
j_call: TRBJ1-4
d_call: NA
cdr3_aa: CASSLGGSEKLFF
cdr3_nt: TGTGCCAGCAGTTTGGGGGGCTCGGAAAAACTGTTTTTT

clone_size: few
v_call: TRBV6-1
j_call: TRBJ1-2
d_call: NA
cdr3_aa: CASSERIEGKGYTF
cdr3_nt: TGTGCCAGCAGTGAAAGGATTGAAGGGAAAGGCTACACCTTC

clone_size: NA
v_call: TRBV5-1
j_call: TRBJ2-5
d_call: NA
cdr3_aa: CASSPASQETQYF
cdr3_nt: TGCGCCAGCAGCCCGGCTAGCCAAGAGACCCAGTACTTC

clone_size: NA
v_call: TRBV27
j_call: TRBJ1-1
d_call: TRBD1
cdr3_aa: CASSATTGKAFF
cdr3_nt: TGTGCCAGCAGTGCGACGACAGGGAAAGCTTTCTTT

clone_size: NA
v_call: TRBV28
j_call: TRBJ2-3
d_call: NA
cdr3_aa: CASSPFSPTDTQYF
cdr3_nt: TGTGCCAGCAGTCCTTTTAGCCCCACAGATACGCAGTATTTT

clone_size: NA
v_call: TRBV4-1
j_call: TRBJ2-7
d_call: NA
cdr3_aa: CASSQRPGAYEQYF
cdr3_nt: TGCGCCAGCAGCCAGCGCCCCGGGGCCTACGAGCAGTACTTC

clone_size: NA
v_call: TRBV6-1
j_call: TRBJ1-5
d_call: NA
cdr3_aa: CASSRRGGSNQPQHF
cdr3_nt: TGTGCCAGCAGCCGGAGGGGAGGTAGCAATCAGCCCCAGCATTTT

clone_size: NA
v_call: TRBV7-9
j_call: TRBJ2-3
d_call: NA
cdr3_aa: CASSLDPQRAVTDTQYF
cdr3_nt: TGTGCCAGCAGCTTAGACCCCCAAAGGGCGGTCACAGATACGCAGTATTTT

clone_size: NA
v_call: TRBV28
j_call: TRBJ1-4
d_call: NA
cdr3_aa: CASRVQGGTNEKLFF
cdr3_nt: TGTGCCAGCAGAGTACAGGGTGGCACTAATGAAAAACTGTTTTTT

clone_size: NA
v_call: TRBV30
j_call: TRBJ2-5
d_call: TRBD2
cdr3_aa: CAWSVPRGAGETQYF
cdr3_nt: TGTGCCTGGAGTGTACCACGGGGAGCGGGGGAGACCCAGTACTTC

clone_size: NA
v_call: TRBV10-2
j_call: TRBJ1-5
d_call: TRBD1
cdr3_aa: CASSPTLSGQGARQPQHF
cdr3_nt: TGCGCCAGCAGTCCTACCCTCTCGGGACAGGGGGCACGTCAGCCCCAGCATTTT

clone_size: NA
v_call: TRBV5-4
j_call: TRBJ2-1
d_call: TRBD2
cdr3_aa: CASSLVAGAGNEQFF
cdr3_nt: TGTGCCAGCAGCTTGGTAGCGGGGGCAGGGAATGAGCAGTTCTTC

clone_size: NA
v_call: TRBV14
j_call: TRBJ2-7
d_call: NA
cdr3_aa: CASSQDCSYEQYF
cdr3_nt: TGTGCCAGCAGCCAGGACTGCTCCTACGAGCAGTACTTC

clone_size: once
v_call: TRBV5-5
j_call: TRBJ2-4
d_call: NA
cdr3_aa: CASSLAPTENIQYF
cdr3_nt: TGTGCCAGCAGCTTGGCTCCTACCGAAAACATTCAGTACTTC

clone_size: once
v_call: TRBV29-1
j_call: TRBJ2-4
d_call: TRBD2
cdr3_aa: CSVERAAGGFNIQYF
cdr3_nt: TGCAGCGTTGAAAGGGCAGCGGGAGGGTTTAACATTCAGTACTTC

clone_size: few
v_call: TRBV5-1
j_call: TRBJ1-1
d_call: NA
cdr3_aa: CASSREGRNTEAFF
cdr3_nt: TGCGCCAGCAGCCGGGAGGGACGGAACACTGAAGCTTTCTTT